The T cell receptor (beta chain) under discussion was sequenced for a study of blood T cell repertoires in COVID-19. The CDR3 runs 14 residues. Trimming took 2 bases from V and 0 from J, leaving 7 bases between them. CDR1 is MNHNY, CDR2 SVGAGI, per germline (reference sequence). As handled by the study authors: Reference gene primers were amplified, and this amplification served to estimate nucleated cell counts. This table comes from immunoSEQ multiplex PCR, and its TCRdb copy is limited to in-frame clones, with some not included. The DNA gave D and trimming, while V, J and clone size come from that table. The sample records 75,000 to 80,000 clones, 88% being singletons.

The V gene is TRBV6-6, the J gene TRBJ1-1, with unresolved D. What was sequenced was peripheral blood. The origin of this receptor is a human donor in a cohort sampled during active COVID-19. The chain's CDR3 is CASSYEGMNTEAFF. CDR3 bases: TGTGCCAGCAGTTACGAGGGTATGAACACTGAAGCTTTCTTT.